Presented here are 21 T cell receptor beta chains from one specimen sequenced in a study of OX40 agonist ivuxolimab in advanced cancers. Some clones are missing from TCRdb's copy, which holds only in-frame ones; the method was immunoSEQ multiplex PCR. The data contain tens of thousands of clones, around 84% of them seen just once; the ten biggest clones take up about 17%. Sequencing used CD4+ or CD8+ T cells sorted from blood, obtained in a trial of the OX40 agonist ivuxolimab. These receptors came from an adult with an advanced solid tumor such as melanoma, head and neck, liver or kidney cancer.

The rearrangement links TRBV6-5 to TRBJ2-5; TRBD1 is a possible D gene (8 bases). Germline CDR1 reads MNHEY; CDR2 reads SVGAGI. Trimming shortened V by 8 bases and J by 9 bases, and 22 bases separated the two germline ends. The CDR3 contains 14 residues. The CDR3 loop is CASLQGGGVGAQYF. The CDR3 DNA sequence: TGTGCCAGCTTACAGGGGGGAGGGGTCGGGGCCCAGTACTTC.

This clone has only one observation. The rearrangement links TRBV30 to TRBJ1-2, with D possibly matching TRBD1 (5 bases). The CDR3 runs 11 residues. The V end lost 1 base, the J end lost 6 bases, and 6 bases lay between the germline ends. Germline CDR1 GTSNPN, CDR2 SVGIG (reference sequence). The CDR3 sequence is CAWSGGNGYTF. CDR3 sequence (DNA): TGTGCCTGGAGTGGGGGCAATGGCTACACCTTC.

The table lists this clone with a few counts. The chain is built from TRBV6-6 and TRBJ2-4; D gene uncertain. Germline V gene data show CDR1 as MNHNY and CDR2 as SVGAGI (reference sequence). Trimming took 6 bases from V and 1 from J, leaving 7 bases between them. The CDR3 sequence is 13 residues long. CDR3 region: CASSLPAKNIQYF. CDR3 in DNA: TGTGCCAGCAGCCTACCTGCCAAAAACATTCAGTACTTC.

The rearrangement links TRBV5-4 to TRBJ2-7, with 8 bases that match TRBD2. This CDR3 is built from 16 residues. Trimming cost V 1 base and J 6 bases; bases outside gene matches: 12. Germline lookup yields CDR1 SGHNT and CDR2 YYREEE (reference sequence). CDR3 sequence reads: CASSLPKPGLVGEQYF. CDR3 nucleotides: TGTGCCAGCAGCTTGCCTAAACCGGGACTAGTAGGCGAGCAGTACTTC.

This chain uses TRBV6-7 with TRBJ1-1; D is unresolved. TRBV6-7 is an ORF, and what it does is uncertain. The length of the CDR3 is 12 residues. The V gene lost 6 bases and the J gene lost 1 base, with 6 bases spanning the gap. The CDR3 is CASSRWNTEAFF. The CDR3 DNA is TGTGCCAGCAGCCGGTGGAACACTGAAGCTTTCTTT.

The chain combines TRBV7-3 with TRBJ2-3, with D unclear. Germline CDR1 SGHTA, CDR2 FQGTGA. Trimming left V 3 bases short and J 3 bases short, with 10 bases between. CDR3 length equals 14 residues. The CDR3 DNA reads TGTGCCAGCAGCTTTGGTCAGAGTACAGATACGCAGTATTTT. This codes for CASSFGQSTDTQYF.

Only one count was recorded for this clone. The J gene is TRBJ2-7, the V gene TRBV4-3; 7 nucleotides align to TRBD2. After removal of 5 bases from V and 2 bases from J, the junction contained 9 bases not matched to a gene. The CDR3 contains 15 residues. Germline values: CDR1 LGHNA, CDR2 YSLEER. CDR3 sequence (DNA): TGCGCCAGCAGCTCTATCGCGGGGGAGACCTACGAGCAGTACTTC. Protein product: CASSSIAGETYEQYF.

The chain uses TRBV5-4 and TRBJ2-5; 8 bases agree with TRBD1. The CDR3 runs to 14 residues. V lost 4 bases and J lost 1; bases outside the gene matches: 3. Germline V gene sequence: CDR1 SGHNT, CDR2 YYREEE (reference sequence). The DNA for the CDR3 is TGTGCCAGCAGCCCGACAGGGGTCCAAGAGACCCAGTACTTC. This codes for CASSPTGVQETQYF.

The chain is built from TRBV5-3 and TRBJ1-1; 8 bases are shared with TRBD1. TRBV5-3 is filed as an ORF, its function uncertain. Losses at the gene ends were 0 bases for V and 1 base for J; bases not matched to a gene: 2. The CDR3 length is 15 residues. The CDR3 region is CARSLAGTGNTEAFF. The CDR3 nucleotides are TGTGCCAGAAGCTTGGCCGGGACAGGGAACACTGAAGCTTTCTTT.

J is TRBJ1-2 and V is TRBV6-1; no reliable D call. The CDR3 consists of 14 residues. Germline values: CDR1 MNHNS, CDR2 SASEGT. V lost 1 base and J lost 0, with 6 bases in between. CDR3 region: CASSEGASNYGYTF. The CDR3 coding sequence is TGTGCCAGCAGTGAAGGGGCATCTAACTATGGCTACACCTTC.

The chain has TRBV5-8 and TRBJ1-4, with D uncertain. CDR1 SGHTS and CDR2 YDEGEE come from the germline V gene. The CDR3 length is 15 residues. V lost 1 base and J lost 4, with 11 bases in between. CDR3: CASSLFGGGNEKLFF. The DNA for the CDR3 is TGTGCCAGCAGCTTGTTCGGCGGAGGTAATGAAAAACTGTTTTTT.

V is TRBV19 and J is TRBJ1-1; the match to TRBD1 covers 7 bases. The CDR3 has 17 residues. Germline CDR1 and CDR2: LNHDA and SQIVND (reference sequence). J gave up 0 bases and V 3 bases, and 10 bases lay outside the gene matches. This chain's CDR3 is CASSIRGTVPMNTEAFF. CDR3 DNA: TGTGCCAGTAGTATCCGAGGGACAGTCCCAATGAACACTGAAGCTTTCTTT.

The chain links TRBV6-5 to TRBJ2-7, with D possibly TRBD2 on 5 matching bases. Germline assignment: CDR1 MNHEY and CDR2 SVGAGI. V lost 0 bases to trimming and J lost 2 bases, with 11 bases between them. This CDR3 is built from 15 residues. CDR3 loop: CASSYSGISAYEQYF. The DNA of the CDR3 is TGTGCCAGCAGTTACTCCGGGATATCTGCCTACGAGCAGTACTTC.

The rearrangement links TRBV5-4 to TRBJ1-2, with TRBD1 matching over 8 bases. Germline V gene lookup returns CDR1 SGHNT and CDR2 YYREEE (reference sequence). This CDR3 has 13 amino acids. V shed 2 bases and J 7 bases; nucleotides not matched to a gene: 4. The CDR3 bases are TGTGCCAGCAGCTTCGGCAGGGGGCTTGGCTACACCTTC. It encodes CASSFGRGLGYTF.

The rearrangement uses TRBV21-1 and TRBJ2-5. The closer fit of TRBJ2-7 to the DNA end suggests the J call may be wrong. TRBV21-1 is an annotated pseudogene. CDR3 size: 14 residues. The CDR3 loop reads CASSPRDGAYEQYF. The CDR3 DNA follows: TGTGCCAGCAGCCCCCGGGACGGAGCCTACGAGCAGTACTTC.

The V call is TRBV18, the J call TRBJ2-1; TRBD2 matches at 7 bases. Per germline, CDR1 KGHSH and CDR2 LQKENI. The trim removed 3 bases at V and 6 bases at J, leaving 8 bases unmatched. The CDR3 has 15 amino acids. CDR3 sequence: CASSPGTTFSNEQFF. The DNA of the CDR3 is TGTGCCAGCTCACCCGGGACTACCTTCAGCAATGAGCAGTTCTTC.

This rearrangement joins TRBV18 to TRBJ2-7, with D possibly matching TRBD2 (6 bases). CDR1 is KGHSH and CDR2 is LQKENI in the germline V gene. V gave up 2 bases and J gave up 4 bases, with 18 bases separating them. This CDR3 region has 16 residues. CDR3 sequence (DNA): TGTGCCAGCTCACCAGTTAGCGGAGTTGAGAGGTACGAGCAGTACTTC. Translating it yields CASSPVSGVERYEQYF.

The chain carries TRBV13 and TRBJ2-3; the D is unclear. V gave up 1 base and J gave up 5 bases, with 7 bases separating them. Germline V gives CDR1 PRHDT, CDR2 FYEKMQ (reference sequence). The CDR3 contains 13 residues. CDR3 nucleotides: TGTGCCAGCAGCTTAGCCCCTCAAGATACGCAGTATTTT. Its translation: CASSLAPQDTQYF.

V usage is TRBV6-6 and J usage is TRBJ2-7; D could derive from TRBD1 or TRBD2 (5 bases each). CDR1 MNHNY and CDR2 SVGAGI come from the germline V gene (reference sequence). Trimming removed 9 bases at V and 3 bases at J, with 15 bases between. The CDR3 covers 13 residues. In nucleotides, the CDR3 is TGTGCCAGTACCCGGGACCCCCTCTACGAGCAGTACTTC. This codes for CASTRDPLYEQYF.

This clone occurred a few times. The V gene is TRBV19, the J gene TRBJ1-1; D not certain. With 10 bases removed from V and 1 base from J, the gap between germline ends came to 4 bases. The germline CDR1 and CDR2 sequences are LNHDA and SQIVND (reference sequence). CDR3 size: 10 residues. This CDR3 reads CATENTEAFF. For the CDR3, the DNA is TGTGCCACTGAGAACACTGAAGCTTTCTTT.

This chain uses TRBV7-9 with TRBJ2-7; D call uncertain. The CDR3 is 14 amino acids. Germline V gene data show CDR1 as SEHNR and CDR2 as FQNEAQ (reference sequence). Deletions cut 5 bases from V and 0 bases from J, with 11 bases between. CDR3 sequence: CASSPEAHSYEQYF. The CDR3 DNA reads TGTGCCAGCAGCCCCGAAGCCCACTCCTACGAGCAGTACTTC.